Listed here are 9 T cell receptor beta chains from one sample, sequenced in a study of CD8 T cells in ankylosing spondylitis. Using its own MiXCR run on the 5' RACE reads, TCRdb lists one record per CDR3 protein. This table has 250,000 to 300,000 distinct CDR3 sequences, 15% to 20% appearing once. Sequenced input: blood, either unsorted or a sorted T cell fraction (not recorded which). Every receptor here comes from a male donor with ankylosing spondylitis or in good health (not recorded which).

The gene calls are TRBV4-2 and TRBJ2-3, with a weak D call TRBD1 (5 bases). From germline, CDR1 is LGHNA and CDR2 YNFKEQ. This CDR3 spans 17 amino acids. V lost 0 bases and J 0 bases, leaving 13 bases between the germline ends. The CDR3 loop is CASSQDRAGMSTDTQYF. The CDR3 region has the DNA TGTGCCAGCAGCCAAGATCGGGCAGGGATGAGCACAGATACGCAGTATTTT.

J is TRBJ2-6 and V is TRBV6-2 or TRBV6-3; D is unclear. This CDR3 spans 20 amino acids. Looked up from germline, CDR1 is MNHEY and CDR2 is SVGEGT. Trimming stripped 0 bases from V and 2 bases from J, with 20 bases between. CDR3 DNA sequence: TGTGCCAGCAGTTACTCGAGTTGTGGGGATTGCCTAACTGGGGCCAACGTCCTGACTTTC. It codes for CASSYSSCGDCLTGANVLTF.

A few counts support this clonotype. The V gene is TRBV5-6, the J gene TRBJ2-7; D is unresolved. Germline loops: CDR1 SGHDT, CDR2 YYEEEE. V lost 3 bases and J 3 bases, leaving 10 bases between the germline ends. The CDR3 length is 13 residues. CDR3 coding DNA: TGTGCCAGCAGCTATCTGGACGGCTACGAGCAGTACTTC. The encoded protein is CASSYLDGYEQYF.

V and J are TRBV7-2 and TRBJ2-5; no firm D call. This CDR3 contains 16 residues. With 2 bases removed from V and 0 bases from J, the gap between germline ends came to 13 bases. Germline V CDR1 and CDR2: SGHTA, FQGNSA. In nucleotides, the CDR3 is TGTGCCAGCAGCTTAAGGTCTCTATCATACCAAGAGACCCAGTACTTC. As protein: CASSLRSLSYQETQYF. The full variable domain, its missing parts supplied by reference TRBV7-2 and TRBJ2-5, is GAGVSQSPSNKVTEKGKDVELRCDPISGHTALYWYRQSLGQGLEFLIYFQGNSAPDKSGLPSDRFSAERTGGSVSTLTIQRTQQEDSAVYLCASSLRSLSYQETQYFGPGTRLLVL.

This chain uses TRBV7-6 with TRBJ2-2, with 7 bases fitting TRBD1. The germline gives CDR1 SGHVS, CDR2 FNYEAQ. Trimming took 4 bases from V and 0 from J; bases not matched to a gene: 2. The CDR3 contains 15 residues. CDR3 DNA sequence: TGTGCCAGCAGCTCGACAGGGCCGAACACCGGGGAGCTGTTTTTT. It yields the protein CASSSTGPNTGELFF.

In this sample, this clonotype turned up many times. CDR3 bases: TGCAGTGCTAGAGGAACCGAGCCCTACGAGCAGTACTTC. Translation gives CSARGTEPYEQYF. This chain uses TRBV20-1 with TRBJ2-7; no clear D gene. The CDR3 consists of 13 residues. Trimming removed 1 base at V and 2 bases at J, with 9 bases between. CDR1 DFQATT and CDR2 SNEGSKA come from the germline V gene (reference sequence).

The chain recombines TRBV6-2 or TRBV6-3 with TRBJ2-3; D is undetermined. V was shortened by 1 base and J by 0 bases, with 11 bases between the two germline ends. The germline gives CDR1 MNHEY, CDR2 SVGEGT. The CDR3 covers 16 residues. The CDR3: CASSYFKGASTDTQYF. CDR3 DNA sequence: TGTGCCAGCAGTTACTTCAAGGGCGCTAGCACAGATACGCAGTATTTT.

The DNA of the CDR3 is TGCGCCAGCAGCTTGGAGCGGGGCTCCCAAGAGACCCAGTACTTC. Protein: CASSLERGSQETQYF. V usage is TRBV5-1 and J usage is TRBJ2-5; 7 bases match TRBD2. Losses at the gene ends were 0 bases for V and 1 base for J; bases not matched to a gene: 3. Germline CDR1 is SGHRS and CDR2 is YFSETQ. This CDR3 region has 15 residues.

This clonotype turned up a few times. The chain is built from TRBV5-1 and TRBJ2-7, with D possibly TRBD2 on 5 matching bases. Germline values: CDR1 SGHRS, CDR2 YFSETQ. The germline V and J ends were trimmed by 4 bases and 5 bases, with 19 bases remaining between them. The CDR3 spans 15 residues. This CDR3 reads CASSPGLTVGNEQYF. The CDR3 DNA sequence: TGCGCCAGCAGCCCTGGACTGACGGTGGGGAACGAGCAGTACTTC.